This TCR beta chain emerged from a study of cytomegalovirus exposure and HLA in healthy donors. Per germline, CDR1 SGHRS and CDR2 YFSETQ. Trimming removed 3 bases from V and 7 bases from J; junction bases left unmatched: 6. The CDR3 runs to 16 residues. With regard to this clone: Its antigen remains unknown.

General observations from the study: That first-cohort TCR clusters tended to co-occur in the approximately 110 validation repertoires was found in a later analysis.

TCRdb's table, derived via immunoSEQ multiplex PCR, lists solely in-frame clones and lacks some. The sample yields about 140,000 clones, about 91% seen once. The sequencing sample was made of PBMCs. The clonotype originates from a man younger than 35 in good health and CMV-seropositive. The chain couples TRBV5-1 to TRBJ2-1, with 14 nucleotides matching TRBD2. The DNA of the CDR3 is TGCGCCAGCAGCTCCGGGACTAGCGGGAGTGGAAATGAGCAGTTCTTC. This codes for CASSSGTSGSGNEQFF.